These 5 T cell receptor beta chains were all obtained from the same sample, sequenced in a study of blood T cell repertoires in COVID-19. The table came from immunoSEQ multiplex PCR; TCRdb's copy has only in-frame clones and leaves some out. The sample yields just over 70,000 clones, 80% seen once. Source material: peripheral blood. The receptors shown here come from a man between 65 and 85 years old who had recovered from COVID-19.

The CDR3 sequence: CASSLGTSGRNTQYF. Written as DNA, the CDR3 is TGTGCCAGCAGCTTAGGGACTAGCGGGAGAAATACGCAGTATTTT. This chain links TRBV13 with TRBJ2-3; 12 nucleotides align to TRBD2. The CDR3 runs to 15 residues. With V trimmed by 0 bases and J by 7 bases, 2 bases remained unmatched. Germline lookup yields CDR1 PRHDT and CDR2 FYEKMQ (reference sequence).

This clone was seen only once. The chain uses TRBV10-2 and TRBJ1-2, with TRBD1 identical over 8 bases. From germline, CDR1 is WSHSY and CDR2 SAAADI. The J segment lost 2 bases and the V segment lost 2 bases, leaving 10 bases of the junction unmatched. This CDR3 has 17 residues. CDR3 in amino acids: CASSERTGSSKNYGYTF. CDR3 sequence (DNA): TGCGCCAGCAGTGAGAGGACAGGGAGTAGCAAGAACTATGGCTACACCTTC.

The chain joins TRBV27 to TRBJ1-2; 8 bases map to TRBD1. In germline, CDR1 is MNHEY, CDR2 SMNVEV (reference sequence). J gave up 4 bases and V 3 bases, and 7 bases lay outside the gene matches. This CDR3 contains 15 residues. CDR3 coding DNA: TGTGCCAGCAGTTTTACAGGGGGGAGAGGCTATGGCTACACCTTC. The encoded protein is CASSFTGGRGYGYTF.

V gene TRBV6-2 or TRBV6-3 combines with J gene TRBJ2-5; TRBD1 agrees at 8 bases. The CDR3 spans 16 residues. V shed 4 bases and J 4 bases; nucleotides not matched to a gene: 11. Germline values: CDR1 MNHEY, CDR2 SVGEGT. CDR3 sequence (DNA): TGTGCCAGCAGTTGGCCTAGGCAGGGGGCCCCAGAGACCCAGTACTTC. Translation: CASSWPRQGAPETQYF.

The V gene is TRBV21-1, the J gene TRBJ2-4; the table calls TRBD1, which could not be checked here. TRBV21-1 is given as a pseudogene. This CDR3 is 18 amino acids long. The CDR3 is CASSKRDRPILAKNIQYF. The CDR3 nucleotides read TGTGCCAGCAGCAAGCGGGACAGGCCGATTCTAGCCAAAAACATTCAGTACTTC.